This TCR beta chain was captured in a study of naive CD8 T cells in extremely preterm neonates. This CDR3 has 15 amino acids. V lost 1 base to trimming and J lost 4 bases, with 14 bases between them. CDR1 is SGHAT and CDR2 is FQNNGV in the germline V gene. Produced via immunoSEQ multiplex PCR; TCRdb's table is partial and in-frame only. Among several thousand clones listed, just under 98% were seen once. The rearrangement links TRBV11-2 to TRBJ2-7; D not certain. Sequenced input: naive CD8+ T cells from blood. This TCR derives from a human donor in good health. DNA of the CDR3: TGTGCCAGCAGCTTAGCAGATACCTCCTTTTACGAGCAGTACTTC. Amino acid sequence: CASSLADTSFYEQYF.